Listed below are T cell receptor beta chains from one sample, sequenced in a study of cytomegalovirus exposure and HLA in healthy donors. Sequencing was performed with immunoSEQ multiplex PCR; in TCRdb, only in-frame clones are kept and a portion is missing. The sample consists of more than 85,000 clones, 75% to 80% of them appearing once. Material: PBMCs. The receptors were sampled from a woman aged 25 to 39 in good health and CMV-seronegative. Each CDR3 is given with its conserved first and last residue. A D gene is named only where the DNA matches it firmly. Clone size appears in some rows only: once, few, many, or a class for an expanded clone.

v_call	clone_size	d_call	cdr3_length	j_call	cdr3_aa	cdr3_nt
TRBV12-1	.	.	15	TRBJ1-2	CASSKGHDAHYGYTF	TGTGCCAGCAGCAAGGGACACGATGCCCACTATGGCTACACCTTC
TRBV6-5	.	TRBD2	16	TRBJ2-3	CASSYSLAGGLDTQYF	TGTGCCAGCAGTTACTCTCTAGCGGGAGGGCTAGATACGCAGTATTTT
TRBV7-2	.	TRBD1	14	TRBJ1-6	CASNTGTGNSPLHF	TGTGCCAGCAACACCGGGACAGGGAATTCACCCCTCCACTTT
TRBV19	few	.	14	TRBJ1-1	CASSAQVSYTEAFF	TGTGCCAGTAGTGCCCAGGTATCCTACACTGAAGCTTTCTTT
TRBV6-5	.	TRBD1	14	TRBJ1-6	CASSYTGGDSPLHF	TGTGCCAGCAGTTACACAGGGGGCGATTCACCCCTCCACTTT
TRBV28	.	.	14	TRBJ2-7	CASSTFSPSYEQYF	TGTGCCAGCAGTACATTCTCCCCCTCCTACGAGCAGTACTTC
TRBV7-8	.	.	15	TRBJ1-2	CASSLARSRGYGYTF	TGTGCCAGCAGCTTAGCCCGGTCTCGGGGCTATGGCTACACCTTC
TRBV6-1	few	.	14	TRBJ2-7	CASRPTAVSYEQYF	TGTGCCAGCAGACCGACAGCAGTCTCCTACGAGCAGTACTTC
TRBV7-2	.	TRBD2	17	TRBJ2-7	CASSLVAGGLIPYEQYF	TGTGCCAGCAGCTTAGTCGCGGGAGGGCTTATACCCTACGAGCAGTACTTC
TRBV7-7	.	.	16	TRBJ1-5	CASSPIDMEGNQPQHF	TGTGCCAGCAGTCCCATCGACATGGAGGGCAATCAGCCCCAGCATTTT
TRBV4-3	.	.	15	TRBJ1-5	CASSPNREINQPQHF	TGCGCCAGCAGCCCGAACAGGGAGATCAATCAGCCCCAGCATTTT
TRBV18	.	.	14	TRBJ1-1	CASSQSMGSTEAFF	TGTGCCAGCTCACAATCTATGGGGAGCACTGAAGCTTTCTTT
TRBV9	.	.	15	TRBJ2-1	CASSLGGHPYNEQFF	TGTGCCAGCAGCCTTGGAGGGCACCCCTACAATGAGCAGTTCTTC
TRBV10-3	.	.	13	TRBJ2-7	CAISQGTAYEQYF	TGTGCCATCAGCCAGGGAACGGCCTACGAGCAGTACTTC
TRBV27	.	TRBD1	14	TRBJ1-5	CASSLTGGNQPQHF	TGTGCCAGCTCCCTGACAGGGGGTAATCAGCCCCAGCATTTT
TRBV6-5	.	.	13	TRBJ1-6	CASSYEVRSPLHF	TGTGCCAGCAGTTACGAGGTACGCTCACCCCTCCACTTT
TRBV6-4	once	.	15	TRBJ2-1	CASSDSAGPYNEQFF	TGTGCCAGCAGTGACTCCGCAGGGCCCTACAATGAGCAGTTCTTC
TRBV9	.	.	13	TRBJ1-1	CASSESVITEAFF	TGTGCCAGCAGCGAGTCGGTAATCACTGAAGCTTTCTTT
TRBV19	.	TRBD1	14	TRBJ2-1	CASSTLDRIYEQFF	TGTGCCAGTAGTACCTTGGACAGGATTTATGAGCAGTTCTTC
TRBV10-3	few	.	15	TRBJ2-7	CAISELYRSSYEQYF	TGTGCCATCAGTGAGTTATACAGGAGCTCCTACGAGCAGTACTTC
TRBV19	.	.	13	TRBJ1-2	CASRIWDSYGYTF	TGTGCCAGTAGAATCTGGGACTCCTATGGCTACACCTTC
TRBV27	.	TRBD1	15	TRBJ1-6	CASSFRGQGFPPLHF	TGTGCCAGCAGTTTCAGGGGGCAGGGCTTTCCACCCCTCCACTTT
TRBV29-1	.	TRBD1	15	TRBJ2-1	CSVEAGQGPYNEQFF	TGCAGCGTTGAAGCCGGACAGGGACCCTACAATGAGCAGTTCTTC
TRBV25-1	few	TRBD2	15	TRBJ2-1	CASINSGGAFNEQFF	TGTGCCAGCATTAACAGCGGGGGGGCCTTCAATGAGCAGTTCTTC
TRBV27	.	.	14	TRBJ2-2	CASSSPSNTGELFF	TGTGCCAGCAGTTCCCCCTCGAACACCGGGGAGCTGTTTTTT